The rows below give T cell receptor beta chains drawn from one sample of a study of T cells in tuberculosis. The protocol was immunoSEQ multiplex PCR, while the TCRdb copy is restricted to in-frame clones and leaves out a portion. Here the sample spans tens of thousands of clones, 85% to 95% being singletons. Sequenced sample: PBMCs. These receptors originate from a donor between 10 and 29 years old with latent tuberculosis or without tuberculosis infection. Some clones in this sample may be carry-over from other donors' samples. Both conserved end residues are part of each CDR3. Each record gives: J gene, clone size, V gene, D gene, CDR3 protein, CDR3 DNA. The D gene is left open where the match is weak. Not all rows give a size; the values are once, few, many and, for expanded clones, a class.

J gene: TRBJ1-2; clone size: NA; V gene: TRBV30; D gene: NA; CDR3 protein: CAWSVAFPYGYTF; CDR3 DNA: TGTGCCTGGAGTGTAGCCTTTCCCTATGGCTACACCTTC
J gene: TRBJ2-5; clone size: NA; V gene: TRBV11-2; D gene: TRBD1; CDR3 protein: CASSFRGQGFQETQYF; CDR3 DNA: TGTGCCAGCAGCTTCCGGGGACAGGGTTTCCAAGAGACCCAGTACTTC
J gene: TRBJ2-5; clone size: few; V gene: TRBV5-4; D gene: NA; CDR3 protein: CASSSGDEKTQYF; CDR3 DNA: TGTGCCAGCAGTTCAGGGGATGAAAAGACCCAGTACTTC
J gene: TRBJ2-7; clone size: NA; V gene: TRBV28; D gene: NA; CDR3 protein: CASSSPEAPYEQYF; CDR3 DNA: TGTGCCAGCAGCTCCCCTGAGGCACCCTACGAGCAGTACTTC
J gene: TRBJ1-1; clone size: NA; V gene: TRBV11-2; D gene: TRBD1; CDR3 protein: CASSFGTGPTEAFF; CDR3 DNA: TGTGCCAGCAGCTTTGGGACAGGGCCAACTGAAGCTTTCTTT
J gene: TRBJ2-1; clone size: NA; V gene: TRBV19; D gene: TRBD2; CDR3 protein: CASSIAGGPNEQFF; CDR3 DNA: TGTGCCAGTAGTATTGCGGGAGGGCCCAATGAGCAGTTCTTC
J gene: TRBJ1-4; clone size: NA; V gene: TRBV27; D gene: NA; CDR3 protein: CASRGDIGFF; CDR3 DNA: TGTGCCAGCAGGGGGGACATTGGGTTTTTT
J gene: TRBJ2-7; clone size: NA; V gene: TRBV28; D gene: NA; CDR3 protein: CASSQGPHEQYF; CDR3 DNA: TGTGCCAGCAGCCAGGGTCCGCACGAGCAGTACTTC
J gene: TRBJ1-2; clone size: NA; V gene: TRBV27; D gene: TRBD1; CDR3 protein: CAPRTGETNYGYTF; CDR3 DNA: TGTGCCCCTAGGACAGGGGAAACTAACTATGGCTACACCTTC
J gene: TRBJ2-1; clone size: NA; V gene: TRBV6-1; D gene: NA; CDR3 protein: CAGGRGSSYNEQFF; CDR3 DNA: TGTGCCGGTGGCCGGGGGAGCTCCTACAATGAGCAGTTCTTC
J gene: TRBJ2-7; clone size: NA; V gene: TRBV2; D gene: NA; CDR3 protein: CASRGDFYEQYF; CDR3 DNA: TGTGCCAGCAGGGGGGACTTTTACGAGCAGTACTTC
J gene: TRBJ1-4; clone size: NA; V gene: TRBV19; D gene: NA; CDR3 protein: CASSRPKGSANEKLFF; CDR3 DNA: TGTGCCAGTAGTCGACCCAAGGGGTCGGCTAATGAAAAACTGTTTTTT
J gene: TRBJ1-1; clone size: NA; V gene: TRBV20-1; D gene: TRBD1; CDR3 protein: CSVSGGPEAFF; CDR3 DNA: TGCAGTGTATCAGGGGGGCCTGAAGCTTTCTTT
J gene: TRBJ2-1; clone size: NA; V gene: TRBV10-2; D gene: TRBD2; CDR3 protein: CASSENWGAGGPGNEQFF; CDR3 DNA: TGCGCCAGCAGTGAGAATTGGGGAGCGGGAGGGCCGGGGAATGAGCAGTTCTTC